This T cell receptor beta chain was recovered during a study of T cells in Graves' hyperthyroidism and ophthalmopathy. Study overall: At the time of initial diagnosis and before any treatment, peripheral blood was collected.

Trimming removed 4 bases from V and 10 bases from J, with 15 bases in between. This CDR3 is 14 amino acids long. CDR1 SGDLS and CDR2 YYNGEE come from the germline V gene. This clonotype was seen at least ten times. Researchers amplified the TCR beta CDR3 regions from RNA transcripts. Using the HTBI primer set, a first-round RT-PCR was run on the TCR CDR3. MiXCR, applied by TCRdb to the multiplex PCR reads, yields one record per CDR3 protein. The data hold a few hundred thousand distinct CDR3 sequences, with about 14% observed a single time. The sequenced sample was blood. The chain employs TRBV9 and TRBJ1-6, with a possible D match to TRBD1 (5 bases). This clonotype originated in a woman in her thirties or forties with Graves' hyperthyroidism that later progressed to Graves' ophthalmopathy. CDR3 DNA sequence: TGTGCCAGCAGCATAGGCAGGGTACAATCACCCCTCCACTTT. Amino acid sequence: CASSIGRVQSPLHF.